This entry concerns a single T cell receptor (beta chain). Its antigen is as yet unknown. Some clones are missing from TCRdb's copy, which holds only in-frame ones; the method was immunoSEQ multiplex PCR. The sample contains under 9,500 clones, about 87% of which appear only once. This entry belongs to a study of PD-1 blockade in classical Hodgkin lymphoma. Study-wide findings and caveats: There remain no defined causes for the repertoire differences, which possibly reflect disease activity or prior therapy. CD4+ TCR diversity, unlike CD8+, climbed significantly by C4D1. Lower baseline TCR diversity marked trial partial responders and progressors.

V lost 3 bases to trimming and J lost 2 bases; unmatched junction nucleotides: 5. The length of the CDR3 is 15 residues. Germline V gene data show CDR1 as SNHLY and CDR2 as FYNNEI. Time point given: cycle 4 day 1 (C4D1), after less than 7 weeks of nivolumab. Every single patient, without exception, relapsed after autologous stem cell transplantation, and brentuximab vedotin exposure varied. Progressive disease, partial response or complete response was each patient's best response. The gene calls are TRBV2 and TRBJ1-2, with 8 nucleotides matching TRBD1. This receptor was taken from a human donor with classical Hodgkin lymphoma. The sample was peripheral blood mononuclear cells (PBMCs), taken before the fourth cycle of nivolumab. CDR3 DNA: TGTGCCAGCAGTGAGAGGCGGACAGGGAACTATGGCTACACCTTC. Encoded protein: CASSERRTGNYGYTF.